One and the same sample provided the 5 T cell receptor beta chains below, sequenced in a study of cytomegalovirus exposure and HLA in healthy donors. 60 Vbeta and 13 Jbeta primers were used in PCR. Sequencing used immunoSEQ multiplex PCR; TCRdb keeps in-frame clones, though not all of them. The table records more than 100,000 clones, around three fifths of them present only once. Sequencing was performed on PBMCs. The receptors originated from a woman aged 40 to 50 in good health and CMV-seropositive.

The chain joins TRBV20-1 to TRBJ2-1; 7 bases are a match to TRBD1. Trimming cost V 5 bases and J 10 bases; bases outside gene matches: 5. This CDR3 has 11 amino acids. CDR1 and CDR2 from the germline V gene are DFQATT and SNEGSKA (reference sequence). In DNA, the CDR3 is TGCAGTGCTCCGGGGACAGTCGAGCAGTTCTTC. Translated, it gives CSAPGTVEQFF.

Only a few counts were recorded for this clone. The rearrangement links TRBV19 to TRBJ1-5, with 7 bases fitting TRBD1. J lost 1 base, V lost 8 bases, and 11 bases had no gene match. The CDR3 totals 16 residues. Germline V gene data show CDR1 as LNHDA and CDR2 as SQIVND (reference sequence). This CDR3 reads CASEKGADLSNQPQHF. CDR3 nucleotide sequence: TGTGCCAGTGAGAAGGGGGCCGACCTAAGCAATCAGCCCCAGCATTTT. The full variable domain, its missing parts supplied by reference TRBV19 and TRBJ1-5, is DGGITQSPKYLFRKEGQNVTLSCEQNLNHDAMYWYRQDPGQGLRLIYYSQIVNDFQKGDIAEGYSVSREKKESFPLTVTSAQKNPTAFYLCASEKGADLSNQPQHFGDGTRLSIL.

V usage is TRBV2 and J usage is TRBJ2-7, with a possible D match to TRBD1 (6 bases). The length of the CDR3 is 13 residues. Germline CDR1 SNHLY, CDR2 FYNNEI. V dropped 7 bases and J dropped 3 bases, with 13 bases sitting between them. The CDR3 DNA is TGTGCCAGCATATTGGGGGCCGGCTACGAGCAGTACTTC. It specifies CASILGAGYEQYF.

CDR3 residues: CASSGTGGAGNQPQHF. DNA for the CDR3: TGTGCCAGCAGTGGGACAGGGGGAGCTGGCAATCAGCCCCAGCATTTT. The V call is TRBV25-1, the J call TRBJ1-5; 10 bases line up with TRBD1. The V gene end was trimmed by 4 bases and the J gene end by 2 bases; junction bases not matched to a gene: 5. The CDR3 has 16 amino acids. Germline CDR1 reads MGHDK; CDR2 reads SYGVNS.

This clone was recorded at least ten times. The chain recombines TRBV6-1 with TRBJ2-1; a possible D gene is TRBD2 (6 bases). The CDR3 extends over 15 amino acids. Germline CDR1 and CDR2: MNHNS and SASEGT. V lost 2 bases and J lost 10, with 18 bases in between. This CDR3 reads CASSEKEEASVEQFF. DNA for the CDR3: TGTGCCAGCAGTGAAAAGGAGGAGGCTAGCGTCGAGCAGTTCTTC.